Sequencing of this T cell receptor (beta chain) was carried out in a study of PD-L1 blockade in urothelial cancer. Germline CDR1 reads SGHRS; CDR2 reads YFSETQ. Trimming cost V 4 bases and J 5 bases, with 13 bases left between them. This CDR3 is built from 14 residues. Profiling relied on immunoSEQ multiplex PCR, and the TCRdb table lists in-frame clones only, not all of them. This sample has some 60,000 clones, with about 82% found just once. This clonotype was obtained from a man aged 50 or older with urothelial cancer. Specimen: PBMCs, collected around atezolizumab (anti-PD-L1) treatment. The genes are TRBV5-1 and TRBJ2-1, with D possibly being TRBD1 (5 bases). The chain's CDR3 is CASSQQATNNEQFF. CDR3 sequence (DNA): TGCGCCAGCAGCCAACAGGCTACCAACAATGAGCAGTTCTTC. Combining the CDR3 with reference TRBV5-1 and TRBJ2-1 gives the whole variable domain KAGVTQTPRYLIKTRGQQVTLSCSPISGHRSVSWYQQTPGQGLQFLFEYFSETQRNKGNFPGRFSGRQFSNSRSEMNVSTLELGDSALYLCASSQQATNNEQFFGPGTRLTVL.